One T cell receptor (beta chain) is described in this entry. In the source study's methods: Amplification from reference gene primers served as the basis for estimated nucleated cell counts. Here immunoSEQ multiplex PCR was the method, and the copy in TCRdb shows in-frame clones only, minus some. D and trimming come from the DNA, and the V and J calls and clone size come from that table. The sample carries approximately 94,000 clones, roughly 79% recorded once. The V gene end was trimmed by 3 bases and the J gene end by 1 base; junction bases not matched to a gene: 5. This CDR3 has 15 residues. The germline CDR1 and CDR2 sequences are LGHNT and FRNRAP. This entry is derived from a study of blood T cell repertoires in COVID-19. Study background: Collection of acute and convalescent COVID-19 samples took place in the United States, Italy and Spain. Nucleic acid was either cDNA or gDNA, and it came from T cells, B-cell-depleted T cells, or PBMCs.

V usage is TRBV12-5 and J usage is TRBJ1-1; TRBD1 agrees at 7 bases. The sequencing sample was made of peripheral blood. The receptor's source is a man between 65 and 80 years old with active or convalescent COVID-19. CDR3 sequence: CASGFSRGENTEAFF. The CDR3 DNA follows: TGTGCTAGTGGTTTTAGCAGGGGGGAGAACACTGAAGCTTTCTTT.